The clone carrying this TCR beta chain was counted once. Antigen specificity is unknown. This sample is part of a study of radiation and T cells in renal cell carcinoma. Time point here: blood 4 weeks post-SBRT, at nephrectomy. Treatment of the sample: 15 Gy SBRT to primary tumor, nephrectomy 4 weeks later. Nephrectomy followed 15 Gy stereotactic body radiation by 4 weeks. The tumor was a clear cell renal cell carcinoma. The study's findings and limits: Pretreatment tumor biopsies were lacking, so baseline clonotypes are unknown. From baseline, blood top tumor clonotypes peaked at 2 weeks post-radiation.

This table comes from immunoSEQ multiplex PCR, and its TCRdb copy is limited to in-frame clones, with some not included. The sample holds roughly 82,000 clones, roughly 87% seen once. The TCR sequence derives from a woman in her seventies with renal cell carcinoma. Sequenced here: blood, sampled from a patient whose treatment included radiotherapy and nephrectomy.

CDR3 region: CASSFGTANQPQHF. CDR3 coding DNA: TGTGCCAGCAGTTTTGGGACGGCGAATCAGCCCCAGCATTTT. The chain employs TRBV27 and TRBJ1-5; D might be TRBD1 (5 bases). Germline V lookup: CDR1 MNHEY, CDR2 SMNVEV (reference sequence). With 3 bases removed from V and 4 bases from J, the gap between germline ends came to 10 bases. The CDR3 runs to 14 residues.